A selection of T cell receptor beta chains follows, all from one sample in a study of beta chain features in type 1 diabetes. TCRdb keeps only in-frame clones here, not all; method: immunoSEQ multiplex PCR. This sample carries around 100,000 clones, 25% to 35% of them seen once, and the ten largest clones take around 0.5%. The sample taken for sequencing was central memory CD4+ T cells from blood. These TCRs come from a young woman with type 1 diabetes. CDR3s include the opening cysteine and the closing phenylalanine or tryptophan. The order of the fields is J gene, V gene, clone size, D gene, CDR3 protein, CDR3 DNA. The D gene is left open where the match is weak. Some rows mark clone size as missing; the rest say once, few, many or name a class of expanded clone.

>TRBJ2-4|TRBV7-9|few|TRBD1
CASSPQGVKNIQYF
TGTGCCAGCAGCCCTCAGGGGGTTAAAAACATTCAGTACTTC
>TRBJ1-5|TRBV6-1|NA|NA
CASSEGPDNQPQHF
TGTGCCAGCAGTGAAGGGCCAGACAATCAGCCCCAGCATTTT
>TRBJ2-1|TRBV7-3|NA|NA
CASSGAGRYEQFF
TGTGCCAGCAGCGGGGCAGGGAGGTATGAGCAGTTCTTC
>TRBJ2-7|TRBV30|NA|TRBD2
CAWSPRGSGKGEQYF
TGTGCCTGGAGTCCCCGAGGTAGCGGGAAGGGCGAGCAGTACTTC
>TRBJ2-7|TRBV7-9|NA|NA
CASSFEWEYEQYF
TGTGCCAGCAGCTTCGAGTGGGAGTACGAGCAGTACTTC
>TRBJ1-3|TRBV25-1|NA|NA
CASRGGNTIYF
TGTGCCAGCAGGGGCGGAAACACCATATATTTT
>TRBJ1-5|TRBV2|NA|NA
CASSEEGVGNQPQHF
TGTGCCAGCAGTGAAGAAGGGGTGGGCAATCAGCCCCAGCATTTT
>TRBJ1-2|TRBV6-5|NA|NA
CASSYAPGGFGGGYTF
TGTGCCAGCAGTTACGCACCGGGGGGTTTTGGTGGTGGCTACACCTTC
>TRBJ2-1|TRBV11-3|NA|NA
CASSSSPGTSHEQFF
TGTGCCAGCAGCTCCTCCCCCGGGACTTCCCATGAGCAGTTCTTC
>TRBJ1-1|TRBV18|NA|NA
CASSIDSSMNTEAFF
TGTGCCAGCTCAATAGACAGCTCTATGAACACTGAAGCTTTCTTT
>TRBJ1-5|TRBV7-2|NA|NA
CASSHPGGARNQPQHF
TGTGCCAGCAGCCATCCGGGGGGGGCTCGGAATCAGCCCCAGCATTTT
>TRBJ1-1|TRBV18|NA|NA
CASSLSFNTEAFF
TGTGCCAGCTCACTCTCGTTCAACACTGAAGCTTTCTTT
>TRBJ2-3|TRBV9|NA|NA
CASSSASGQRRLDTQYF
TGTGCCAGCAGCTCCGCCAGCGGACAGAGGAGGTTAGATACGCAGTATTTT
>TRBJ2-1|TRBV5-5|many|TRBD1
CASSLAGTAVQNEQFF
TGTGCCAGCAGCCTCGCCGGGACAGCTGTCCAGAATGAGCAGTTCTTC
>TRBJ2-7|TRBV28|NA|TRBD2
CASTTSGFPGQYF
TGTGCCAGCACTACTAGCGGGTTTCCTGGGCAGTACTTC
>TRBJ1-2|TRBV5-4|few|NA
CASSLGDSRYGYTF
TGTGCCAGCAGCTTGGGGGACTCACGCTATGGCTACACCTTC
>TRBJ2-3|TRBV9|few|NA
CASSPSKGNRVTDTQYF
TGTGCCAGCAGCCCCAGTAAGGGGAACAGGGTCACAGATACGCAGTATTTT
>TRBJ2-3|TRBV5-1|NA|TRBD1
CASSPGTVSDTQYF
TGCGCCAGCAGCCCAGGGACAGTCTCAGATACGCAGTATTTT
>TRBJ2-3|TRBV5-6|few|TRBD1
CASSFRRTGGTDTQYF
TGTGCCAGCAGCTTTCGGAGGACAGGGGGAACAGATACGCAGTATTTT
>TRBJ2-6|TRBV2|few|TRBD1
CATGQGRSGANVLTF
TGTGCCACGGGACAGGGTCGATCTGGGGCCAACGTCCTGACTTTC
>TRBJ2-1|TRBV29-1|few|TRBD1
CSGTGVLVTEQFF
TGCAGCGGAACAGGGGTCCTAGTGACTGAGCAGTTCTTC
>TRBJ1-1|TRBV11-1|NA|NA
CASSLQVNTEAFF
TGTGCCAGCAGCCTCCAGGTGAACACTGAAGCTTTCTTT
>TRBJ2-5|TRBV6-6|few|TRBD2
CASGTSGQETQYF
TGTGCCAGCGGGACTAGCGGACAAGAGACCCAGTACTTC
>TRBJ1-5|TRBV6-1|few|TRBD1
CASSETGYQPQHF
TGTGCCAGCAGCGAGACAGGGTATCAGCCCCAGCATTTT
>TRBJ1-4|TRBV4-1|once|NA
CASSQDRGIGKLFF
TGCGCCAGCAGCCAAGACAGGGGTATCGGGAAACTGTTTTTT
>TRBJ2-5|TRBV28|NA|NA
CASGDGAGPETQYF
TGTGCCAGCGGAGATGGGGCGGGGCCAGAGACCCAGTACTTC
>TRBJ2-6|TRBV6-1|NA|NA
CASSDDSWANVLTF
TGTGCCAGCAGTGATGACTCGTGGGCCAACGTCCTGACTTTC
>TRBJ2-1|TRBV18|few|TRBD2
CASSRVLAGIKAHEQFF
TGTGCCAGCTCACGGGTACTAGCGGGTATAAAGGCGCATGAGCAGTTCTTC
>TRBJ2-1|TRBV4-3|NA|NA
CASSRGVGSEQFF
TGCGCCAGCAGCCGGGGGGTGGGTTCTGAGCAGTTCTTC
>TRBJ1-1|TRBV2|NA|TRBD1
CASSERQGNTEAFF
TGTGCCAGCAGTGAAAGACAGGGGAACACTGAAGCTTTCTTT
>TRBJ1-2|TRBV6-6|NA|TRBD1
CASSTGQGVSGGYTF
TGTGCCAGCAGCACCGGACAGGGCGTGAGTGGTGGCTACACCTTC
>TRBJ2-7|TRBV5-1|NA|TRBD1
CASSPLTLGQGAYEQYF
TGCGCCAGCAGTCCCCTTACCCTGGGACAGGGGGCCTACGAGCAGTACTTC
>TRBJ2-5|TRBV29-1|many|NA
CSVEVGRGETQYF
TGCAGCGTTGAAGTGGGTAGGGGAGAGACCCAGTACTTC
>TRBJ2-3|TRBV25-1|few|NA
CATRENTQYF
TGTGCCACCCGGGAAAATACGCAGTATTTT
>TRBJ2-7|TRBV6-6|NA|NA
CASRGGISRDEQYF
TGTGCCAGTCGGGGCGGGATTTCGCGGGACGAGCAGTACTTC
>TRBJ1-1|TRBV20-1|NA|NA
CSAPLGSEAFF
TGCAGTGCTCCCCTCGGGAGTGAAGCTTTCTTT
>TRBJ1-1|TRBV5-6|few|TRBD1
CASSHTDRARTEAFF
TGTGCCAGCAGCCACACCGACAGGGCGCGCACTGAAGCTTTCTTT
>TRBJ1-1|TRBV4-1|few|NA
CASSQDRGGNTEAFF
TGCGCCAGCAGCCAAGACCGGGGAGGGAACACTGAAGCTTTCTTT
>TRBJ2-1|TRBV4-3|few|TRBD2
CASSQGASGLYNEQFF
TGCGCCAGCAGCCAAGGGGCTAGCGGCTTGTACAATGAGCAGTTCTTC
>TRBJ1-2|TRBV7-2|NA|TRBD1
CASSRVPLQGALGYGYTF
TGTGCCAGCAGCCGGGTGCCTTTACAGGGGGCCCTCGGCTATGGCTACACCTTC
>TRBJ1-4|TRBV30|NA|NA
CAWSQGLSVEKLFF
TGTGCCTGGAGCCAGGGGCTCTCTGTGGAAAAACTGTTTTTT